The 15 T cell receptor beta chains listed next were all sequenced from one sample in a study of blood T cell repertoires in COVID-19. The table came from immunoSEQ multiplex PCR; TCRdb's copy has only in-frame clones and leaves some out. The sample contains under 350,000 clones, over 75% of which appear only once. What was sequenced was peripheral blood. Receptor source: a human donor in a cohort sampled during active COVID-19.

This chain links TRBV18 with TRBJ2-7; no clear D gene. Germline CDR1 reads KGHSH; CDR2 reads LQKENI. Between the trimmed V and J ends, which lost 3 bases and 0 bases, there was a span of 9 bases. There are 14 residues in the CDR3. The CDR3 region is CASSPPAGSYEQYF. The DNA of the CDR3 is TGTGCCAGCTCACCTCCTGCCGGCTCCTACGAGCAGTACTTC.

The rearrangement links TRBV20-1 to TRBJ1-2, with 7 bases identical to TRBD1. With V trimmed by 3 bases and J by 6 bases, 7 bases remained unmatched. Per the germline V gene, CDR1 is DFQATT and CDR2 is SNEGSKA (reference sequence). CDR3 size: 13 residues. The CDR3: CSASEGGGDGYTF. The CDR3 DNA is TGCAGTGCTAGTGAAGGGGGCGGGGATGGCTACACCTTC.

CDR3 nucleotides: TGTGCCAGCAGTTTATCTAGCCGGGGGGAGACCCAGTACTTC. This translates into CASSLSSRGETQYF. The genes are TRBV27 and TRBJ2-5; D might be TRBD2 (6 bases). CDR3 size: 14 residues. V lost 0 bases and J 5 bases, leaving 10 bases between the germline ends. Germline-derived CDR1 and CDR2 are MNHEY and SMNVEV (reference sequence).

The rearrangement joins TRBV24-1 to TRBJ2-3, with D uncertain. Germline loops: CDR1 KGHDR, CDR2 SFDVKD. V was shortened by 3 bases and J by 2 bases, with 23 bases between the two germline ends. The CDR3 has 19 amino acids. CDR3 protein: CATSDPGFGGQAHTDTQYF. CDR3 in DNA: TGTGCCACCAGTGATCCCGGTTTTGGTGGCCAGGCCCACACAGATACGCAGTATTTT.

V usage is TRBV19 and J usage is TRBJ2-3; possible D gene TRBD2, 5 bases. The V and J ends lost 6 bases and 8 bases respectively, with 12 bases between them. Per germline, CDR1 LNHDA and CDR2 SQIVND (reference sequence). This CDR3 contains 12 residues. CDR3 sequence reads: CASSPNEGTQYF. CDR3 sequence (DNA): TGTGCCAGTAGCCCGAACGAGGGTACGCAGTATTTT.

The rearrangement joins TRBV6-2 or TRBV6-3 to TRBJ1-5; possibly TRBD1 for D (6 bases). This CDR3 has 16 amino acids. V dropped 6 bases and J dropped 1 base, with 16 bases sitting between them. In germline, CDR1 is MNHEY, CDR2 SVGEGT. The CDR3 nucleotides are TGTGCCAGCAGCTCCTTTTCCAGGGGAAGCAATCAGCCCCAGCATTTT. Amino acid sequence: CASSSFSRGSNQPQHF.

The chain is built from TRBV7-3 and TRBJ2-1, with D maybe TRBD2 (5 bases). This CDR3 is 14 amino acids long. CDR1 SGHTA and CDR2 FQGTGA come from the germline V gene. V was clipped by 5 bases and J by 5 bases, with 13 bases between them. DNA for the CDR3: TGTGCCAGCAGCCCCGGACTTTCCAACAATGAGCAGTTCTTC. Residues: CASSPGLSNNEQFF.

The sample holds a few counts of this clone. This rearrangement joins TRBV18 to TRBJ1-5, with D unresolved. Trimming stripped 2 bases from V and 4 bases from J, with 3 bases between. CDR1 is KGHSH, CDR2 LQKENI, per germline. This CDR3 has 12 residues. In DNA, the CDR3 is TGTGCCAGCTCACCAGAGAATCAGCCCCAGCATTTT. This sequence encodes CASSPENQPQHF.

The chain is built from TRBV9 and TRBJ2-1; possibly TRBD2 for D (6 bases). The CDR3 totals 16 residues. V lost 3 bases and J 10 bases, leaving 23 bases between the germline ends. Germline V gene lookup returns CDR1 SGDLS and CDR2 YYNGEE. The CDR3 sequence: CASSGPASPLGREQFF. The CDR3 region has the DNA TGTGCCAGCAGCGGACCCGCGAGCCCTTTGGGGAGGGAGCAGTTCTTC.

The V call is TRBV5-1, the J call TRBJ1-4, with TRBD1 identical over 7 bases. Germline-derived CDR1 and CDR2 are SGHRS and YFSETQ. This CDR3 has 17 residues. After removal of 2 bases from V and 0 bases from J, the junction contained 7 bases not matched to a gene. In DNA, the CDR3 is TGCGCCAGCAGCTTACAGGGGAGCCCTGCAACTAATGAAAAACTGTTTTTT. Translating it yields CASSLQGSPATNEKLFF.

The rearrangement links TRBV5-1 to TRBJ2-3; TRBD1 agrees at 7 bases. This CDR3 has 15 amino acids. The V gene's germline CDR1 is SGHRS and CDR2 YFSETQ. V gave up 7 bases and J gave up 0 bases; unmatched junction bases: 8. CDR3 nucleotide sequence: TGCGCCAGCTATGGGACAGCGACTAGCACAGATACGCAGTATTTT. It codes for CASYGTATSTDTQYF. Supplemented by reference TRBV5-1 and TRBJ2-3, the full variable domain reads KAGVTQTPRYLIKTRGQQVTLSCSPISGHRSVSWYQQTPGQGLQFLFEYFSETQRNKGNFPGRFSGRQFSNSRSEMNVSTLELGDSALYLCASYGTATSTDTQYFGPGTRLTVL.

V is TRBV28 and J is TRBJ2-1; possibly TRBD1 for D (5 bases). The germline V and J ends were trimmed by 7 bases and 4 bases, with 14 bases remaining between them. The CDR3 extends over 14 amino acids. CDR1 and CDR2 from the germline V gene are MDHEN and SYDVKM. The DNA of the CDR3 is TGTGCCAGCATGATCCAGGGTGCTTACAATGAGCAGTTCTTC. Translation gives CASMIQGAYNEQFF. The whole variable domain, remainder taken from reference TRBV28 and TRBJ2-1, is DVKVTQSSRYLVKRTGEKVFLECVQDMDHENMFWYRQDPGLGLRLIYFSYDVKMKEKGDIPEGYSVSREKKERFSLILESASTNQTSMYLCASMIQGAYNEQFFGPGTRLTVL.

V is TRBV11-3 and J is TRBJ2-2, with D unclear. Germline V gene lookup returns CDR1 SGHNT and CDR2 YENEEA. The germline V and J ends were trimmed by 5 bases and 6 bases, with 7 bases remaining between them. The CDR3 has 12 amino acids. CDR3 nucleotide sequence: TGTGCCAGCAGCCCCCTTTCCGGGGAGCTGTTTTTT. Its translation is CASSPLSGELFF. The entire variable domain, with the rest obtained from reference TRBV11-3 and TRBJ2-2, is as follows: EAGVVQSPRYKIIEKKQPVAFWCNPISGHNTLYWYLQNLGQGPELLIRYENEEAVDDSQLPKDRFSAERLKGVDSTLKIQPAELGDSAVYLCASSPLSGELFFGEGSRLTVL.

Points on this clone: This may be a read error: a much more frequent sequence differs by one nucleotide. This chain links TRBV28 with TRBJ2-7; D ambiguous. The CDR3 contains 11 residues. V lost 7 bases, J lost 0 bases, and 4 bases lay in between. Germline-derived CDR1 and CDR2 are MDHEN and SYDVKM. The CDR3 loop reads CASTSSYEQYF. CDR3 nucleotide sequence: TGTGCCAGCACGAGCTCCTACGAGCAGTACTTC. Using reference TRBV28 and TRBJ2-7 for the parts outside the CDR3, the full variable domain is DVKVTQSSRYLVKRTGEKVFLECVQDMDHENMFWYRQDPGLGLRLIYFSYDVKMKEKGDIPEGYSVSREKKERFSLILESASTNQTSMYLCASTSSYEQYFGPGTRLTVT.

The table lists this clone with a few counts. The gene calls are TRBV6-5 and TRBJ1-1; 7 bases line up with TRBD1. Germline CDR1 MNHEY, CDR2 SVGAGI. The CDR3 runs 14 residues. With V trimmed by 4 bases and J by 1 base, 3 bases remained unmatched. CDR3 sequence reads: CASSFRQGNTEAFF. The DNA for the CDR3 is TGTGCCAGCAGTTTCCGACAGGGGAACACTGAAGCTTTCTTT.